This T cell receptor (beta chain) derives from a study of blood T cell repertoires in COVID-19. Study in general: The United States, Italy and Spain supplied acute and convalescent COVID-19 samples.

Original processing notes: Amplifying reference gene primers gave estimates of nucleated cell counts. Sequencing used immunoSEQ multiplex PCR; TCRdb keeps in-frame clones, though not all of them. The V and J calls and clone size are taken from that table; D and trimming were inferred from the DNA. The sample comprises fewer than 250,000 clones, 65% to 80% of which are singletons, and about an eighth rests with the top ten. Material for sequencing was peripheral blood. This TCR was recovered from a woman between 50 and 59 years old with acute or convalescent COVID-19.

The CDR3 nucleotides read TGCGCCAGCAAGGAAGCGGGAGTCACCGGGGAGCTGTTTTTT. Its translation is CASKEAGVTGELFF. The V call is TRBV5-1, the J call TRBJ2-2, with 8 bases aligning to TRBD2. Losses at the gene ends were 6 bases for V and 4 bases for J; bases not matched to a gene: 5. Germline V gives CDR1 SGHRS, CDR2 YFSETQ. The length of the CDR3 is 14 residues.